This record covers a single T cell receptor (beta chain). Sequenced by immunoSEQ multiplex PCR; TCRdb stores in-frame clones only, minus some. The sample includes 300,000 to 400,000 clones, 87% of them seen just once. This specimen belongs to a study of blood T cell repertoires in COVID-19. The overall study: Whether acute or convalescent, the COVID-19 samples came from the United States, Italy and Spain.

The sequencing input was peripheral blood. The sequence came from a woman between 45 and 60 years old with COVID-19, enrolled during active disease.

CDR3 residues: CASSNSGTGSRNSPLHF. CDR3 nucleotides: TGTGCCAGTAGTAACTCCGGGACAGGGTCCAGGAATTCACCCCTCCACTTT. This chain uses TRBV19 with TRBJ1-6; 9 positions agree with TRBD1. V lost 4 bases, J lost 7 bases, and 11 bases stayed unmatched. The V gene's germline CDR1 is LNHDA and CDR2 SQIVND (reference sequence). The CDR3 loop spans 17 amino acids.